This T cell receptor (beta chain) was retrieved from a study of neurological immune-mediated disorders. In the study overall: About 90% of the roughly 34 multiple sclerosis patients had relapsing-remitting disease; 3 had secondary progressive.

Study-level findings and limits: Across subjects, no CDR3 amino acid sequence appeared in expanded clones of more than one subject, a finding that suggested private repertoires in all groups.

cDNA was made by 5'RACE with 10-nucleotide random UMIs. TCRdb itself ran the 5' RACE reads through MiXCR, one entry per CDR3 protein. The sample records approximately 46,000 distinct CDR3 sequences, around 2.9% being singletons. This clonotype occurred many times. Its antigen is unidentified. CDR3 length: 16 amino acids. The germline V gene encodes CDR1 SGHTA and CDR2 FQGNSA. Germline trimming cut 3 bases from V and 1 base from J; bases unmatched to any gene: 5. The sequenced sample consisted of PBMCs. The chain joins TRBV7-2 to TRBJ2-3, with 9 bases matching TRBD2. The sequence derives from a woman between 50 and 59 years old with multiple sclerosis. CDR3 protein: CASSLTSGEGTDTQYF. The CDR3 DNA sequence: TGTGCCAGCAGCTTGACTAGCGGCGAGGGCACAGATACGCAGTATTTT.